Below, 2 T cell receptor beta chains from the same sample are listed, as sequenced in a study of patients and donors after allogeneic stem cell transplantation. TCRdb re-called the RT-PCR reads with MiXCR, one entry per CDR3 protein. This table has 800,000 to 1,000,000 distinct CDR3 sequences, approximately 18% appearing once. The sample was blood, either unsorted or a sorted T cell fraction (not recorded which). All receptors derive from a human donor who was either an allogeneic HSCT recipient or a stem cell or donor lymphocyte infusion donor (not recorded which). It is not recorded whose cells these are; they may come from a transplant donor.

This clonotype was seen a handful of times. The chain is built from TRBV7-2 and TRBJ2-4; 10 bases map to TRBD2. This CDR3 comprises 14 residues. The V gene end was trimmed by 3 bases and the J gene end by 6 bases; junction bases not matched to a gene: 2. Per germline, CDR1 SGHTA and CDR2 FQGNSA. The CDR3 protein is CASSFSSGGNIQYF. CDR3 sequence (DNA): TGTGCCAGCAGCTTCTCTAGCGGGGGAAACATTCAGTACTTC.

This sequence joins TRBV12-3 or TRBV12-4 and TRBJ1-1; D is ambiguous. V was trimmed by 2 bases and J by 9 bases, leaving 13 bases between them. The CDR3 contains 13 residues. The DNA of the CDR3 is TGTGCCAGCAGTTTACGGGAAGCCATCCAAGCTTTCTTT. This encodes CASSLREAIQAFF.